The next 31 T cell receptor beta chains were all read from a single sample in a study of T cells after posttransplantation cyclophosphamide. Repertoires were generated with immunoSEQ multiplex PCR, while TCRdb's copy carries only in-frame clones and drops some. The sample shows approximately 39,000 clones, over 75% of them seen only once. Cyclophosphamide on days +3 and +4 followed busulfan-fludarabine conditioning and a marrow graft. The specimen comprised CD4+ T cells sorted from blood, sampled roughly 250 weeks after a stem cell transplant with posttransplant cyclophosphamide. These receptors all stem from a female patient aged 40-49 years who received an allogeneic stem cell transplant from a related donor, was CMV-positive, and had no GVHD. Some T cells may be graft donor cells.

The rearrangement links TRBV5-1 to TRBJ1-1; D not certain. Looked up from germline, CDR1 is SGHRS and CDR2 is YFSETQ. The CDR3 spans 14 residues. V lost 1 base and J 1 base, leaving 8 bases between the germline ends. The CDR3 region is CASSLNGPNTEAFF. The CDR3 nucleotides are TGCGCCAGCAGCTTGAACGGTCCGAACACTGAAGCTTTCTTT.

This chain joins TRBV10-3 and TRBJ1-6, with TRBD1 identical over 8 bases. V lost 3 bases, J lost 7 bases, and 8 bases stayed unmatched. The CDR3 is 16 residues long. Germline assignment: CDR1 ENHRY and CDR2 SYGVKD. The CDR3 spells CAISESDRGGNSPLHF. DNA of the CDR3: TGTGCCATCAGTGAAAGCGACAGGGGTGGGAATTCACCCCTCCACTTT.

The genes are TRBV11-2 and TRBJ2-7, with 9 bases aligning to TRBD2. Germline V gene data show CDR1 as SGHAT and CDR2 as FQNNGV. The V segment lost 4 bases and the J segment 2 bases; nucleotides outside the gene matches: 6. The CDR3 contains 15 residues. The CDR3 DNA reads as TGTGCCAGCAGCTCCCTAGCGGGGAGGACCTACGAGCAGTACTTC. This translates into CASSSLAGRTYEQYF.

This clone was counted once. The V gene is TRBV29-1, the J gene TRBJ1-1; TRBD1 is a possible D gene (5 bases). The germline gives CDR1 SQVTM, CDR2 ANQGSEA. The CDR3 runs to 13 residues. Deletions cut 7 bases from V and 1 base from J, with 13 bases between. The CDR3 sequence is CSGLTATNTEAFF. The CDR3 DNA reads as TGCAGCGGCCTGACAGCTACGAACACTGAAGCTTTCTTT.

This sequence joins TRBV19 and TRBJ1-6, with a tentative D call TRBD1 (5 bases). Deletions cut 3 bases from V and 8 bases from J, with 17 bases between. Germline CDR1 is LNHDA and CDR2 is SQIVND (reference sequence). CDR3 length: 16 residues. For the CDR3, the DNA is TGTGCCAGTAGTATTGGGTGGGGACTCGGGGATTCACCCCTCCACTTT. Amino acid sequence: CASSIGWGLGDSPLHF.

The chain has TRBV5-4 and TRBJ1-1, with TRBD1 matching 8 bases. J was trimmed by 3 bases and V by 4 bases; bases with no gene match: 14. The CDR3 sequence is 17 residues long. From germline, CDR1 is SGHNT and CDR2 YYREEE (reference sequence). Here the CDR3 DNA reads TGTGCCAGCAGCCCTGAAGACAGGGGTAACCTAGACACTGAAGCTTTCTTT. Its translation is CASSPEDRGNLDTEAFF.

The chain is built from TRBV28 and TRBJ2-1; perhaps TRBD1 as D (6 bases). Germline V gene data show CDR1 as MDHEN and CDR2 as SYDVKM. This CDR3 has 12 amino acids. V was clipped by 6 bases and J by 8 bases, with 11 bases between them. The CDR3 loop reads CASRSQGDEQFF. CDR3 nucleotide sequence: TGTGCCAGCAGATCACAGGGTGATGAGCAGTTCTTC. The complete variable domain, with remaining parts taken from reference TRBV28 and TRBJ2-1, reads DVKVTQSSRYLVKRTGEKVFLECVQDMDHENMFWYRQDPGLGLRLIYFSYDVKMKEKGDIPEGYSVSREKKERFSLILESASTNQTSMYLCASRSQGDEQFFGPGTRLTVL.

V gene TRBV29-1 combines with J gene TRBJ1-1, with 10 bases identical to TRBD1. The CDR3 consists of 13 residues. J was trimmed by 10 bases and V by 2 bases; bases with no gene match: 7. Germline CDR1 SQVTM, CDR2 ANQGSEA. CDR3 residues: CSVERGQGSGAFF. DNA of the CDR3: TGCAGCGTTGAACGGGGACAGGGGAGTGGAGCTTTCTTT.

The V call is TRBV9, the J call TRBJ1-4, with TRBD1 as a possible D gene (5 bases). The germline V gene encodes CDR1 SGDLS and CDR2 YYNGEE. Trimming took off 3 bases at V and 8 bases at J, with 26 bases between the two ends. The CDR3 spans 18 residues. CDR3 in DNA: TGTGCCAGCAGCGCGAGGCCTCGGGGGACGACCAGACCGGAAAAACTGTTTTTT. It specifies CASSARPRGTTRPEKLFF.

The rearrangement links TRBV10-3 to TRBJ1-1; TRBD1 agrees at 8 bases. The CDR3 consists of 15 residues. Germline lookup yields CDR1 ENHRY and CDR2 SYGVKD. V shed 3 bases, J shed 4 bases, and the junction held 7 bases outside the gene matches. CDR3 amino acids: CAISEIGQGATEAFF. CDR3 DNA sequence: TGTGCCATCAGTGAAATTGGTCAGGGGGCCACTGAAGCTTTCTTT.

The rearrangement uses TRBV6-1 and TRBJ2-1; D might be TRBD1 (7 bases). The CDR3 length is 15 residues. Germline CDR1 MNHNS, CDR2 SASEGT. With 5 bases removed from V and 10 bases from J, the gap between germline ends came to 21 bases. DNA of the CDR3: TGTGCCAGCAGTCTAGGGGGGACAGTCTTTTCCGAGCAGTTCTTC. Protein: CASSLGGTVFSEQFF.

The chain links TRBV11-3 to TRBJ2-1, with TRBD2 identical over 7 bases. The CDR3 sequence is 17 residues long. The germline V gene encodes CDR1 SGHNT and CDR2 YENEEA. Trimming removed 0 bases from V and 0 bases from J; junction bases left unmatched: 5. The CDR3 region has the DNA TGTGCCAGCAGCTTAGATAATGGCGGGGGCTCCTACAATGAGCAGTTCTTC. It specifies CASSLDNGGGSYNEQFF.

This chain joins TRBV18 and TRBJ2-5; possibly TRBD1 for D (6 bases). The V end was cut by 5 bases, the J end by 5 bases, with 18 bases between. Germline V gene lookup returns CDR1 KGHSH and CDR2 LQKENI. The CDR3 loop spans 15 amino acids. DNA for the CDR3: TGTGCCAGCTCAGCTTCCCGCCCCACAGGGGAGACCCAGTACTTC. Its translation is CASSASRPTGETQYF. Supplemented by reference TRBV18 and TRBJ2-5, the full variable domain reads NAGVMQNPRHLVRRRGQEARLRCSPMKGHSHVYWYRQLPEEGLKFMVYLQKENIIDESGMPKERFSAEFPKEGPSILRIQQVVRGDSAAYFCASSASRPTGETQYFGPGTRLLVL.

This clone was found a few times. The chain combines TRBV27 with TRBJ1-5; D call uncertain. Germline CDR1 and CDR2: MNHEY and SMNVEV (reference sequence). Trimming pared 10 bases from V and 7 bases from J, leaving 17 bases between. CDR3 length equals 13 residues. CDR3 sequence: CANQFLPGQPQHF. The DNA for the CDR3 is TGTGCCAACCAGTTTCTCCCCGGGCAGCCCCAGCATTTT.

There are a few counts of this clone. The chain links TRBV28 to TRBJ1-2; D not certain. Germline CDR1 and CDR2: MDHEN and SYDVKM. This CDR3 region has 13 residues. The V end lost 6 bases, the J end lost 7 bases, and 15 bases lay between the germline ends. CDR3 sequence (DNA): TGTGCCAGCAGAGGAGCGGGGATTGCTGGCTACACCTTC. As protein: CASRGAGIAGYTF.

This chain links TRBV5-1 with TRBJ2-1; a possible D gene is TRBD1 (6 bases). V shed 3 bases and J shed 0 bases, with 10 bases lying between them. Germline V gene sequence: CDR1 SGHRS, CDR2 YFSETQ. The length of the CDR3 is 15 residues. This chain's CDR3 is CASSWGQSSYNEQFF. The CDR3 bases are TGCGCCAGCAGCTGGGGACAAAGCTCCTACAATGAGCAGTTCTTC. Full variable domain (rest looked up from reference TRBV5-1 and TRBJ2-1): KAGVTQTPRYLIKTRGQQVTLSCSPISGHRSVSWYQQTPGQGLQFLFEYFSETQRNKGNFPGRFSGRQFSNSRSEMNVSTLELGDSALYLCASSWGQSSYNEQFFGPGTRLTVL.

The chain employs TRBV6-5 and TRBJ2-5; a weak D match, TRBD2 (6 bases). Trimming removed 2 bases from V and 5 bases from J, with 12 bases in between. Per germline, CDR1 MNHEY and CDR2 SVGAGI. This CDR3 region has 14 residues. In DNA, the CDR3 is TGTGCCAGCAGTTACAGATCAGGAGGGGAGACCCAGTACTTC. Amino acids: CASSYRSGGETQYF.

This clone was detected only a few times. V gene TRBV5-1 combines with J gene TRBJ1-2; D is uncertain. This CDR3 comprises 14 residues. Germline assignment: CDR1 SGHRS and CDR2 YFSETQ. V lost 3 bases and J 1 base, leaving 10 bases between the germline ends. In nucleotides, the CDR3 is TGCGCCAGCAGCTCACAAACAAATAACTATGGCTACACCTTC. The encoded protein is CASSSQTNNYGYTF.

The chain joins TRBV6-6 to TRBJ2-7, with D tentatively TRBD1 (5 bases). V dropped 6 bases and J dropped 1 base, with 16 bases sitting between them. In germline, CDR1 is MNHNY, CDR2 SVGAGI (reference sequence). The CDR3 has 15 amino acids. The DNA of the CDR3 is TGTGCCAGCAGAACTACAGGCCTTATTTCCTACGAGCAGTACTTC. Translating gives CASRTTGLISYEQYF.

The V and J genes are TRBV5-4 and TRBJ2-3, with 9 bases aligning to TRBD2. The junction had 8 bases not matched to a gene; V was cut back by 4 bases and J by 2 bases. This CDR3 spans 16 amino acids. Germline V lookup: CDR1 SGHNT, CDR2 YYREEE (reference sequence). The chain's CDR3 is CASSKNSGGLTDTQYF. Here the CDR3 DNA reads TGTGCCAGCAGCAAGAATAGCGGGGGCCTCACAGATACGCAGTATTTT.

The chain has TRBV5-8 and TRBJ2-2, with D maybe TRBD1 (5 bases). The germline CDR1 and CDR2 sequences are SGHTS and YDEGEE. The CDR3 is 16 residues long. The V and J ends lost 2 bases and 2 bases respectively, with 13 bases between them. The CDR3 sequence is CASSFSRAQNTGELFF. The DNA for the CDR3 is TGTGCCAGCAGCTTTTCCAGGGCCCAAAACACCGGGGAGCTGTTTTTT.

This clone was counted a few times. J is TRBJ1-5 and V is TRBV16; perhaps TRBD1 as D (6 bases). This CDR3 contains 16 residues. Trimming removed 4 bases from V and 6 bases from J, with 19 bases in between. Germline loops: CDR1 KGHSY, CDR2 FQNENV. CDR3 sequence: CASSPRGGGRGQPQHF. The CDR3 bases are TGTGCCAGCAGCCCCCGAGGGGGGGGACGCGGTCAGCCCCAGCATTTT.

The chain combines TRBV11-2 with TRBJ1-1; 7 bases align to TRBD1. Germline V lookup: CDR1 SGHAT, CDR2 FQNNGV. The CDR3 is made up of 15 amino acids. V shed 5 bases, J shed 1 base, and the junction held 7 bases outside the gene matches. This CDR3 reads CASSPNRGRNTEAFF. CDR3 in DNA: TGTGCCAGCAGCCCGAACAGGGGTAGGAACACTGAAGCTTTCTTT.

This clone was counted many times. The gene calls are TRBV21-1 and TRBJ2-7; TRBD1 was called by the table and not checked on the DNA. TRBV21-1 is shown as a pseudogene. CDR3 length equals 13 residues. The CDR3 reads CASDTGTFYEQYF. In nucleotides, the CDR3 is TGTGCCTCCGACACAGGGACCTTCTACGAGCAGTACTTC.

In the case of this clone: Germline and junction disagree at one end, which may indicate a read error. The genes are TRBV7-7 and TRBJ2-2; TRBD1 matches 7 bases. Germline CDR1 reads SSHAT; CDR2 reads FNYEAQ (reference sequence). The length of the CDR3 is 15 residues. CDR3 nucleotide sequence: TGTGCTAGCACTCTGGGACAGAAGAACACCGGGGAGCTGTTTTTT. Protein: CASTLGQKNTGELFF. The full variable domain, its missing parts supplied by reference TRBV7-7 and TRBJ2-2, is GAGVSQSPRYKVTKRGQDVTLRCDPISSHATLYWYQQALGQGPEFLTYFNYEAQPDKSGLPSDRFSAERPEGSISTLTIQRTEQRDSAMYRCASTLGQKNTGELFFGEGSRLTVL.

V gene TRBV15 combines with J gene TRBJ1-5; TRBD1 is a possible D gene (5 bases). The CDR3 contains 13 residues. Deletions cut 0 bases from V and 6 bases from J, with 6 bases between. In germline, CDR1 is LNHNV, CDR2 YYDKDF (reference sequence). CDR3 DNA: TGTGCCACCAGCAGAGAAAGGGGTCAGCCCCAGCATTTT. Encoded protein: CATSRERGQPQHF.

CDR3 nucleotide sequence: TGCGCCAGCAGCATCCGGGGGGGCGCGGTTGGCTACACCTTC. As protein: CASSIRGGAVGYTF. J is TRBJ1-2 and V is TRBV4-3, with D possibly being TRBD1 (6 bases). The CDR3 loop spans 14 amino acids. In germline, CDR1 is LGHNA, CDR2 YSLEER. Trimming took 5 bases from V and 7 from J, leaving 17 bases between them.

The V call is TRBV28, the J call TRBJ1-1; D uncertain. Trimming shortened V by 6 bases and J by 3 bases, and 11 bases separated the two germline ends. CDR1 and CDR2 (germline): MDHEN, SYDVKM. The CDR3 has 13 amino acids. The DNA for the CDR3 is TGTGCCAGCAGGACACCTGCTGACACTGAAGCTTTCTTT. Its protein is CASRTPADTEAFF.

The V gene is TRBV9, the J gene TRBJ2-1; 8 nucleotides align to TRBD2. With V trimmed by 2 bases and J by 9 bases, 10 bases remained unmatched. Germline V CDR1 and CDR2: SGDLS, YYNGEE. The CDR3 covers 15 residues. The CDR3 loop is CASSVKRGGLSEQFF. DNA for the CDR3: TGTGCCAGCAGCGTTAAACGGGGGGGGCTTAGTGAGCAGTTCTTC.

The rearrangement uses TRBV5-1 and TRBJ2-2; a weak D match, TRBD2 (5 bases). The ends were cut back, 3 bases at V and 5 bases at J, with 8 bases in the middle. CDR1 SGHRS and CDR2 YFSETQ come from the germline V gene. This CDR3 has 13 amino acids. The CDR3 DNA reads TGCGCCAGCAGCTCTGAGGGAACCGGGGAGCTGTTTTTT. Translation: CASSSEGTGELFF. Using reference TRBV5-1 and TRBJ2-2 for the parts outside the CDR3, the full variable domain is KAGVTQTPRYLIKTRGQQVTLSCSPISGHRSVSWYQQTPGQGLQFLFEYFSETQRNKGNFPGRFSGRQFSNSRSEMNVSTLELGDSALYLCASSSEGTGELFFGEGSRLTVL.

The rearrangement uses TRBV6-1 and TRBJ2-7; D might be TRBD2 (6 bases). This CDR3 has 14 amino acids. The ends were cut back, 5 bases at V and 6 bases at J, with 17 bases in the middle. CDR1 MNHNS and CDR2 SASEGT come from the germline V gene. The CDR3 DNA follows: TGTGCCAGCAGTCCTCGACCGGCGGAGGGCGAGCAGTACTTC. It encodes CASSPRPAEGEQYF.